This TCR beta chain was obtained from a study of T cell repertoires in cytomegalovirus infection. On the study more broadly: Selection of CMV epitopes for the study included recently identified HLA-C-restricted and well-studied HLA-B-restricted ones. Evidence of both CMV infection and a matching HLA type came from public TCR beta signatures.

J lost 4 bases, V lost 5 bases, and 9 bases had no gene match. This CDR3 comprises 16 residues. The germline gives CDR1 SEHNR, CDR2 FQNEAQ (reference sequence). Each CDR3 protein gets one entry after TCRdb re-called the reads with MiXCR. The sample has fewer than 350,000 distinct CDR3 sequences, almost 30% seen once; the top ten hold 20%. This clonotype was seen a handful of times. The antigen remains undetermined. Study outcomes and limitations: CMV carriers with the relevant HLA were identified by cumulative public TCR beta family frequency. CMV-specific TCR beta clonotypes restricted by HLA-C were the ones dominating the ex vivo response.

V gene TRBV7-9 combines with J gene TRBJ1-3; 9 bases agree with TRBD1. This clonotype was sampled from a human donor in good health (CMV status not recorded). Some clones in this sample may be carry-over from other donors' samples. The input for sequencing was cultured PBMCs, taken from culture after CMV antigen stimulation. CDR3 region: CASSVLGQGNGNTIYF. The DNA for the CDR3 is TGTGCCAGCAGCGTTTTAGGACAGGGGAACGGAAACACCATATATTTT. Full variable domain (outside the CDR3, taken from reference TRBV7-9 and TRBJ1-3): DTGVSQNPRHKITKRGQNVTFRCDPISEHNRLYWYRQTLGQGPEFLTYFQNEAQLEKSRLLSDRFSAERPKGSFSTLEIQRTEQGDSAMYLCASSVLGQGNGNTIYFGEGSWLTVV.